Described below is a single T cell receptor (beta chain) sequence and its context. Its target is unknown. This entry is derived from a study of cytomegalovirus exposure and HLA in healthy donors. Notes on the study in general: The classifier reportedly diagnosed cytomegalovirus status with high sensitivity and specificity. A later analysis reportedly found fewer N-insertions in an Asian-associated ancestry cluster than the roughly 670-donor mean. Being indistinguishable, some V segments were excluded, TRBV6-2 and TRBV6-3 among them.

Primers for the PCR totalled 60 Vbeta and 13 Jbeta. Clones were sequenced by immunoSEQ multiplex PCR, and TCRdb holds only the in-frame ones, with some missing. The sample records 95,000 to 150,000 clones, under 85% being singletons. Trimming took 4 bases from V and 3 from J, leaving 7 bases between them. The CDR3 is made up of 11 amino acids. In germline, CDR1 is DFQATT, CDR2 SNEGSKA (reference sequence). The specimen was PBMCs. The gene calls are TRBV20-1 and TRBJ2-7; D gene uncertain. This TCR was recovered from a woman between 40 and 50 years old in good health and CMV-seropositive. The DNA for the CDR3 is TGCAGTGCTATCGGTCACTACGAGCAGTACTTC. As protein: CSAIGHYEQYF.